The 22 T cell receptor beta chains presented below share a single source sample, sequenced in a study of blood T cell repertoires in COVID-19 (dated by TCRdb to 2019 to 2021). Library preparation was by the immunoSEQ multiplex PCR assay. TCRdb obtained this table from immuneACCESS and retained in-frame rearrangements with V and J assigned. These tables miss some clones; where compared with another copy, unresolved V genes account for less than half of the shortfall, and the remainder is unexplained. The sample yields approximately 200,000 clones; about 90% were counted once. Less than 3% of the sample comes from the top ten. Material: peripheral blood. Receptors originate from a woman aged 55 to 70 with acute or convalescent COVID-19.

The chain carries TRBV10-1 and TRBJ1-2, with TRBD1 as a possible D gene (5 bases). CDR3 length: 16 residues. Germline V gene data show CDR1 as WNHNN and CDR2 as SYGVQD (reference sequence). With 5 bases removed from V and 4 bases from J, the gap between germline ends came to 20 bases. CDR3 nucleotide sequence: TGCGCCAGCAGTCACTCAGGGTCGGTTACGGGCTATGGCTACACCTTC. This gives the protein CASSHSGSVTGYGYTF.

The chain uses TRBV7-9 and TRBJ2-7; perhaps TRBD1 as D (5 bases). CDR1 is SEHNR, CDR2 FQNEAQ, per germline (reference sequence). The CDR3 spans 16 residues. Trimming cost V 6 bases and J 2 bases, with 20 bases left between them. Written as DNA, the CDR3 is TGTGCCAGCAGTCCAGAAGCCGGTTCCAGGGCCTACGAGCAGTACTTC. This sequence encodes CASSPEAGSRAYEQYF.

The chain couples TRBV30 to TRBJ1-6; maybe TRBD1 (5 bases). The CDR3 spans 13 residues. Between the trimmed V and J ends, which lost 6 bases and 3 bases, there was a span of 9 bases. Per germline, CDR1 GTSNPN and CDR2 SVGIG (reference sequence). DNA for the CDR3: TGTGCCTGTGGACAAAACTATAATTCACCCCTCCACTTT. Its protein is CACGQNYNSPLHF.

The V call is TRBV28, the J call TRBJ1-2, with no clear D. V lost 1 base to trimming and J lost 4 bases, with 10 bases between them. Germline V lookup: CDR1 MDHEN, CDR2 SYDVKM. This CDR3 spans 14 amino acids. The DNA of the CDR3 is TGTGCCAGCAGTTTATCCCCAGGTGGCTATGGCTACACCTTC. It encodes CASSLSPGGYGYTF.

This clone was observed a single time. V usage is TRBV19 and J usage is TRBJ2-1, with D possibly matching TRBD2 (6 bases). This CDR3 spans 13 amino acids. CDR1 and CDR2 (germline): LNHDA, SQIVND (reference sequence). V shed 3 bases and J shed 4 bases, with 7 bases lying between them. CDR3: CASSIGRYNEQFF. The CDR3 region has the DNA TGTGCCAGTAGTATTGGGAGGTACAATGAGCAGTTCTTC.

This clone has only one observation. The chain combines TRBV5-8 with TRBJ1-2; a weak D match, TRBD1 (6 bases). The V end was cut by 0 bases, the J end by 0 bases, with 6 bases between. The CDR3 is 14 residues long. Germline loops: CDR1 SGHTS, CDR2 YDEGEE. The CDR3 spells CASSLGQANYGYTF. The CDR3 DNA follows: TGTGCCAGCAGCTTGGGACAGGCTAACTATGGCTACACCTTC.

The rearrangement links TRBV5-1 to TRBJ2-7; 9 nucleotides line up with TRBD2. Losses at the gene ends were 2 bases for V and 0 bases for J; bases not matched to a gene: 6. This CDR3 comprises 16 residues. Germline V lookup: CDR1 SGHRS, CDR2 YFSETQ. Here the CDR3 reads CASSFPLAGSSYEQYF. The CDR3 DNA follows: TGCGCCAGCAGCTTTCCCCTAGCGGGGAGCTCCTACGAGCAGTACTTC.

This clone was counted only a few times. Sequence at one end of the junction differs from germline and may be a read error. The chain joins TRBV7-9 to TRBJ2-3; TRBD1 agrees at 9 bases. The CDR3 is made up of 14 amino acids. Germline V gene sequence: CDR1 SEHNR, CDR2 FQNEAQ (reference sequence). For the CDR3, the DNA is TGTGCCAGCAGTTTGGACAGGGGCACATATACGCAGTATTTT. Protein product: CASSLDRGTYTQYF.

This sequence joins TRBV7-9 and TRBJ1-5, with D tentatively TRBD1 (5 bases). Germline CDR1 and CDR2: SEHNR and FQNEAQ (reference sequence). CDR3 size: 15 residues. V was pared by 5 bases and J by 3 bases, with 14 bases between. The CDR3 loop is CASSPRGGDNQPQHF. In DNA, the CDR3 is TGTGCCAGCAGCCCCCGGGGAGGGGACAATCAGCCCCAGCATTTT.

CDR3 DNA: TGTGCCAGCAGCTCCCGGACTAGCGGGCCAGATACGCAGTATTTT. Its protein is CASSSRTSGPDTQYF. The genes are TRBV7-3 and TRBJ2-3, with TRBD2 matching 11 bases. This CDR3 region has 15 residues. Germline V gene data show CDR1 as SGHTA and CDR2 as FQGTGA. Germline trimming cut 4 bases from V and 4 bases from J; bases unmatched to any gene: 4.

The DNA for the CDR3 is TGTGCCAGTAGGCCGGGAGACAGGGGGGCCCTTAGCACAGATACGCAGTATTTT. Translated, it gives CASRPGDRGALSTDTQYF. V and J are TRBV19 and TRBJ2-3; 9 nucleotides match TRBD1. Per germline, CDR1 LNHDA and CDR2 SQIVND (reference sequence). This CDR3 comprises 18 residues. With 6 bases clipped from V and 0 bases from J, the junction kept 13 bases outside the gene matches.

This clone was seen only a few times. The rearrangement uses TRBV10-1 and TRBJ2-1; D is perhaps TRBD2 (5 bases). Trimming left V 6 bases short and J 4 bases short, with 13 bases between. Germline V gives CDR1 WNHNN, CDR2 SYGVQD (reference sequence). This CDR3 has 14 amino acids. CDR3 sequence (DNA): TGCGCCAGCAGGGGCGGAGAGGGATACAATGAGCAGTTCTTC. Translated, it gives CASRGGEGYNEQFF.

V usage is TRBV24-1 and J usage is TRBJ2-3; 7 bases line up with TRBD2. Per germline, CDR1 KGHDR and CDR2 SFDVKD. The CDR3 runs to 15 residues. The ends lost 6 bases at V and 5 bases at J; junction bases unmatched: 10. This chain's CDR3 is CATSMKAGEKDTQYF. The CDR3 DNA reads as TGTGCCACCAGTATGAAGGCGGGAGAAAAAGATACGCAGTATTTT.

The rearrangement uses TRBV7-2 and TRBJ2-1, with D possibly matching TRBD2 (6 bases). Germline-derived CDR1 and CDR2 are SGHTA and FQGNSA. Trimming took 0 bases from V and 5 from J, leaving 17 bases between them. This CDR3 spans 17 amino acids. DNA of the CDR3: TGTGCCAGCAGCTTAGCGGATACACTAGTAGCGGACAATGAGCAGTTCTTC. Amino acids: CASSLADTLVADNEQFF.

The V gene is TRBV11-2, the J gene TRBJ2-1; D is unclear. Trimming took 5 bases from V and 9 from J, leaving 11 bases between them. This CDR3 comprises 12 residues. Germline loops: CDR1 SGHAT, CDR2 FQNNGV. This CDR3 reads CASSPVVGEQFF. The DNA for the CDR3 is TGTGCCAGCAGCCCGGTGGTCGGTGAGCAGTTCTTC.

Only a few counts were recorded for this clone. The chain carries TRBV19 and TRBJ1-6; 8 bases line up with TRBD1. CDR1 is LNHDA, CDR2 SQIVND, per germline (reference sequence). The J segment lost 7 bases and the V segment lost 10 bases, leaving 12 bases of the junction unmatched. This CDR3 comprises 15 residues. The CDR3 nucleotides are TGTGCCACCAGGGGGCCGGGACAGGCAAATTCACCCCTCCACTTT. This sequence encodes CATRGPGQANSPLHF.

The V gene is TRBV19, the J gene TRBJ2-5, with 16 bases that match TRBD2. The V and J ends lost 5 bases and 4 bases, in that order; junction bases with no gene match: 4. The CDR3 runs to 16 residues. CDR1 is LNHDA, CDR2 SQIVND, per germline (reference sequence). DNA of the CDR3: TGTGCCAGTAGTCTCGGGACTAGCGGGAGGGGAGAGACCCAGTACTTC. Residues: CASSLGTSGRGETQYF. Full variable domain (missing parts from reference TRBV19 and TRBJ2-5): DGGITQSPKYLFRKEGQNVTLSCEQNLNHDAMYWYRQDPGQGLRLIYYSQIVNDFQKGDIAEGYSVSREKKESFPLTVTSAQKNPTAFYLCASSLGTSGRGETQYFGPGTRLLVL.

The CDR3 reads CASSSLAGVGYNEQFF. As DNA, the CDR3 is TGTGCCAGCAGCTCACTAGCGGGAGTGGGATACAATGAGCAGTTCTTC. The rearrangement uses TRBV5-4 and TRBJ2-1; TRBD2 matches at 11 bases. The CDR3 loop spans 16 amino acids. Germline CDR1 is SGHNT and CDR2 is YYREEE (reference sequence). Unmatched junction bases numbered 6, after V lost 3 bases and J lost 4 bases.

The rearrangement uses TRBV7-9 and TRBJ2-7, with a tentative D call TRBD1 (5 bases). The CDR3 contains 12 residues. The germline V gene has CDR1 SEHNR and CDR2 FQNEAQ (reference sequence). The V gene lost 4 bases and the J gene lost 3 bases, with 7 bases spanning the gap. CDR3 nucleotide sequence: TGTGCCAGCAGCTCAGGACACTACGAGCAGTACTTC. It yields the protein CASSSGHYEQYF.

The V and J genes are TRBV6-5 and TRBJ1-5; TRBD1 agrees at 8 bases. V was pared by 7 bases and J by 3 bases, with 8 bases of the junction left unmatched. CDR1 and CDR2 from the germline V gene are MNHEY and SVGAGI. This CDR3 comprises 15 residues. CDR3: CASTADRAANQPQHF. CDR3 sequence (DNA): TGTGCCAGCACGGCGGACAGGGCGGCCAATCAGCCCCAGCATTTT.

This chain links TRBV9 with TRBJ1-4; D remains ambiguous. Germline V CDR1 and CDR2: SGDLS, YYNGEE. V gave up 0 bases and J gave up 7 bases, with 10 bases separating them. The CDR3 is 14 amino acids. The CDR3 reads CASSVGQAGEKLFF. CDR3 in DNA: TGTGCCAGCAGCGTAGGTCAGGCAGGTGAAAAACTGTTTTTT.

The chain combines TRBV18 with TRBJ2-3, with 10 bases identical to TRBD1. CDR3 size: 16 residues. V lost 0 bases to trimming and J lost 7 bases; unmatched junction nucleotides: 7. The germline gives CDR1 KGHSH, CDR2 LQKENI. CDR3 sequence: CASSPPGTGEAYTQYF. The CDR3 nucleotides are TGTGCCAGCTCACCACCAGGGACAGGGGAGGCCTATACGCAGTATTTT.